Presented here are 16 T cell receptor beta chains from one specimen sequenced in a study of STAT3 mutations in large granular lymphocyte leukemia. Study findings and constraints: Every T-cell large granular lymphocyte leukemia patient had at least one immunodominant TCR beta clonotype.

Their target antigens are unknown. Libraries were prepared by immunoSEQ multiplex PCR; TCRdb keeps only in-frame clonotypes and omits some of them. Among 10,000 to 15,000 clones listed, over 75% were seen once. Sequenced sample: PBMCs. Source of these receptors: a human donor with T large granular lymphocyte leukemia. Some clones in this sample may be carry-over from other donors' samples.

The CDR3 spells CSVAGHSYEQYF. CDR3 sequence (DNA): TGCAGCGTTGCGGGACACAGCTACGAGCAGTACTTC. The chain links TRBV29-1 to TRBJ2-7; TRBD1 might be the D (6 bases). The V gene lost 4 bases and the J gene lost 3 bases, with 10 bases spanning the gap. The CDR3 covers 12 residues. Germline CDR1 is SQVTM and CDR2 is ANQGSEA.

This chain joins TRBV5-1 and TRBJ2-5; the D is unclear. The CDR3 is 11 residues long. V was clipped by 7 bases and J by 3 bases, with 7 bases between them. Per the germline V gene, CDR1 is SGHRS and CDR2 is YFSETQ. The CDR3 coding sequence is TGCGCCAGCCGCCGGGAAGAGACCCAGTACTTC. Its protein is CASRREETQYF. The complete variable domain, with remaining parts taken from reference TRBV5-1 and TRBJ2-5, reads KAGVTQTPRYLIKTRGQQVTLSCSPISGHRSVSWYQQTPGQGLQFLFEYFSETQRNKGNFPGRFSGRQFSNSRSEMNVSTLELGDSALYLCASRREETQYFGPGTRLLVL.

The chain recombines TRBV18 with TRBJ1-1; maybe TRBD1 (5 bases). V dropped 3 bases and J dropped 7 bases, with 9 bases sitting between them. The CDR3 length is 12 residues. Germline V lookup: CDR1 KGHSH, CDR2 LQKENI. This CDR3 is CASSPRTGEAFF. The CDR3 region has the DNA TGTGCCAGCTCACCCAGAACAGGTGAAGCTTTCTTT.

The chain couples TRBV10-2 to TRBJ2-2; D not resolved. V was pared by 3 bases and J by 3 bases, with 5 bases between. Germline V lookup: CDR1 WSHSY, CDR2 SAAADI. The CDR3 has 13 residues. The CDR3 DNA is TGCGCCAGCAGTGATTGGGACACCGGGGAGCTGTTTTTT. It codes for CASSDWDTGELFF.

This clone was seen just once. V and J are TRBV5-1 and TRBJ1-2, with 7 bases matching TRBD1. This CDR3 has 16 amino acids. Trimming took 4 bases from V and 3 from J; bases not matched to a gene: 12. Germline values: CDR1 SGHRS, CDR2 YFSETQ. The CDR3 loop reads CASSTGLGGRDYGYTF. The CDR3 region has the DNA TGCGCCAGCAGCACCGGGTTAGGGGGCCGGGACTATGGCTACACCTTC.

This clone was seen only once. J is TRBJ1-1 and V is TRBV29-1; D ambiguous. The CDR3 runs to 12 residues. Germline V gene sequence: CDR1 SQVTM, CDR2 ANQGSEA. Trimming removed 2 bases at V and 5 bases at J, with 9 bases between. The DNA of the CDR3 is TGCAGCGTTGAAAGGATATCGACTGAAGCTTTCTTT. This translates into CSVERISTEAFF.

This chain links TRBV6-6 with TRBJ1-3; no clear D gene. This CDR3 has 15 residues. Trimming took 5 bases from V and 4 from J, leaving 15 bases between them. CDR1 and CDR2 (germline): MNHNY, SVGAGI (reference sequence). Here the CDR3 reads CASSNRPSGGNTIYF. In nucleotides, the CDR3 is TGTGCCAGCAGTAACCGCCCCTCTGGGGGAAACACCATATATTTT.

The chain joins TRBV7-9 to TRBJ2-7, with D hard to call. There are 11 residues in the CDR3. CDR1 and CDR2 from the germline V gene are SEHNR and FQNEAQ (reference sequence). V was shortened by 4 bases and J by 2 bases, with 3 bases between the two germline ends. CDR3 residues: CASSSPYEQYF. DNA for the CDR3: TGTGCCAGCAGCTCCCCCTACGAGCAGTACTTC.

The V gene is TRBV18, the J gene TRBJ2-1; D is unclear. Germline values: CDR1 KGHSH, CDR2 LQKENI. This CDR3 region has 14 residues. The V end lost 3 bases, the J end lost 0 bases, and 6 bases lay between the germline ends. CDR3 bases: TGTGCCAGCTCACCGGATAGCTCCTACAATGAGCAGTTCTTC. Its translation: CASSPDSSYNEQFF. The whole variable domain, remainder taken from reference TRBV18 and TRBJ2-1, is NAGVMQNPRHLVRRRGQEARLRCSPMKGHSHVYWYRQLPEEGLKFMVYLQKENIIDESGMPKERFSAEFPKEGPSILRIQQVVRGDSAAYFCASSPDSSYNEQFFGPGTRLTVL.

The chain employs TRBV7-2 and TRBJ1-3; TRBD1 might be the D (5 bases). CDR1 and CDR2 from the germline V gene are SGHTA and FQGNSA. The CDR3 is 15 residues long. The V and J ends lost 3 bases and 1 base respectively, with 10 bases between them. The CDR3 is CASSFSQGSGNTIYF. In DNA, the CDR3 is TGTGCCAGCAGCTTTTCTCAGGGTTCTGGAAACACCATATATTTT.

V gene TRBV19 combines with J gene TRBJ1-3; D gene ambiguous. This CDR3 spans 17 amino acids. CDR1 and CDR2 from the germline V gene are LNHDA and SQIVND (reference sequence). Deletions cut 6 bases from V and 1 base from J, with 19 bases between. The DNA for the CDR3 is TGTGCCAGTAGGGGTGTGGAGACGATACTTTCTGGAAACACCATATATTTT. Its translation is CASRGVETILSGNTIYF.

CDR3: CSATPNTEAFF. CDR3 sequence (DNA): TGCAGTGCTACCCCGAACACTGAAGCTTTCTTT. The V and J genes are TRBV20-1 and TRBJ1-1, with D hard to call. Trimming removed 4 bases from V and 1 base from J, with 4 bases in between. The length of the CDR3 is 11 residues. Germline V gene data show CDR1 as DFQATT and CDR2 as SNEGSKA (reference sequence).

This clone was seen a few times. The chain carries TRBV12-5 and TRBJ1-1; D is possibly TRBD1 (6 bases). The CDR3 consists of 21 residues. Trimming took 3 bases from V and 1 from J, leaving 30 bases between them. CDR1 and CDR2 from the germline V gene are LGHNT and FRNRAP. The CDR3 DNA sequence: TGTGCTAGTGGTTTTAAATCCCCCTTGGGGGGCGTCCCACTAGGGAACACTGAAGCTTTCTTT. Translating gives CASGFKSPLGGVPLGNTEAFF. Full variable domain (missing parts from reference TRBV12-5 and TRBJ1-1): DARVTQTPRHKVTEMGQEVTMRCQPILGHNTVFWYRQTMMQGLELLAYFRNRAPLDDSGMPKDRFSAEMPDATLATLKIQPSEPRDSAVYFCASGFKSPLGGVPLGNTEAFFGQGTRLTVV.

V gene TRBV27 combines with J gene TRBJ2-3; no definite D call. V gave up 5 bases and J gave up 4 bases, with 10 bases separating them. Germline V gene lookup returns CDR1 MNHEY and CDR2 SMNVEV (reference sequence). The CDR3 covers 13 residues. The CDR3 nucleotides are TGTGCCAGCAGTACTCCCCCCGCAGATACGCAGTATTTT. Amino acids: CASSTPPADTQYF.

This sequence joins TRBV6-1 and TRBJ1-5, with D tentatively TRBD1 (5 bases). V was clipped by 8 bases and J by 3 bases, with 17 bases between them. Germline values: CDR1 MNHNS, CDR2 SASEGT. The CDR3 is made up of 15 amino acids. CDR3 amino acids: CASVAGIDPNQPQHF. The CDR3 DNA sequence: TGTGCCAGCGTCGCAGGGATCGACCCCAATCAGCCCCAGCATTTT.

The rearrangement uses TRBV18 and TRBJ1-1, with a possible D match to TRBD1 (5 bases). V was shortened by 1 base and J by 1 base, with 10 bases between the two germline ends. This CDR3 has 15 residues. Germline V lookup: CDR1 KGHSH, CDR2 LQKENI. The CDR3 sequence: CASSPQGEANTEAFF. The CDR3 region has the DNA TGTGCCAGCTCACCACAAGGGGAGGCGAACACTGAAGCTTTCTTT.